This T cell receptor beta chain comes out of a study of T cell responses to AZD1222 COVID-19 vaccine. As for the study in general: Pooled together were second doses at about 4 or about 12 weeks.

Regarding this clone: What it binds is unknown.

Whole-study findings and limits: Most donors were white British and more were female, and clonal diversity was possibly underestimated. Nearly half of spike-specific TCRs reportedly target unmutated variant regions. Vaccine-associated CD4 TCRs spanned spike, dominant at 160-218 and 743-854.

Assay: immunoSEQ multiplex PCR; the TCRdb copy retains only in-frame clones and omits some. The sample consists of roughly 160,000 clones, almost 90% of them appearing once. Germline CDR1 GTSNPN, CDR2 SVGIG (reference sequence). The V end lost 2 bases, the J end lost 5 bases, and 7 bases lay between the germline ends. CDR3 length: 12 residues. V usage is TRBV30 and J usage is TRBJ1-5, with D maybe TRBD1 (6 bases). This receptor was identified in an adult in good health. This specimen consisted of peripheral blood, obtained on day 0 of AZD1222 vaccination. CDR3 DNA sequence: TGTGCCTGGAGTCGACAGGATCAGCCCCAGCATTTT. This gives the protein CAWSRQDQPQHF.